This T cell receptor beta chain was profiled in a study of T-cell reconstitution after alpha-beta-depleted transplantation in children. Findings of the study overall: The authors attributed T-cell counts and diversity one year after transplant mostly to newly produced T cells.

The TCRbeta library was prepared with unique molecular identifiers. TCRdb recomputed calls from the PCR reads with MiXCR, one row per CDR3 protein. This sample has approximately 980,000 distinct CDR3 sequences, with about 29% found just once. As for this clonotype: The target antigen is unknown.

This CDR3 comprises 13 residues. V was clipped by 3 bases and J by 10 bases, with 15 bases between them. Germline CDR1 is LGHNA and CDR2 is YSLEER. This TCR was recovered from a boy younger than two who had a stem cell transplant for SCID, so the T cells may come from the graft donor. J is TRBJ1-1 and V is TRBV4-3, with D perhaps TRBD1 (5 bases). The sample was PBMCs, mostly from graft donor cells, taken 360 days after TCRalphabeta/CD19-depleted stem cell transplant. For the CDR3, the DNA is TGCGCCAGCAGCCAGAGGGGCGACCCAGCAGCTTTCTTT. Its translation: CASSQRGDPAAFF.